This record covers a single TCR beta chain. The data derive from a study of blood T cell repertoires in COVID-19. Looking at the study overall: Acute and convalescent COVID-19 samples came from the United States, Italy and Spain. PBMCs, B-cell-depleted T cells, or T cells provided the cDNA or gDNA that made up the material.

Either two negative PCRs, clearance, or symptom resolution qualified Cohort 3 donors as recovered. As processed by the authors: Reference gene primers were amplified, and this amplification served to estimate nucleated cell counts. Repertoires were generated with immunoSEQ multiplex PCR, while TCRdb's copy carries only in-frame clones and drops some. From that table come the V and J calls and clone size; the DNA was used to work out D and trimming. The sample lists approximately 220,000 clones; around 90% were seen once. The CDR3 is 16 amino acids. Trimming left V 2 bases short and J 0 bases short, with 11 bases between. Germline-derived CDR1 and CDR2 are GTSNPN and SVGIG (reference sequence).

The receptor comes from a man between 25 and 39 years old who had recovered from COVID-19. Input material: PBMCs or T cells enriched from blood (not recorded which). The V call is TRBV30, the J call TRBJ1-6; D is uncertain. CDR3 DNA sequence: TGTGCCTGGAGTCTCGGGATAAGCTCCTATAATTCACCCCTCCACTTT. Translating gives CAWSLGISSYNSPLHF.